This record covers a single T cell receptor beta chain. Its antigen is still unknown. The CDR3 has 13 amino acids. Trimming took 4 bases from V and 4 from J, leaving 8 bases between them. In germline, CDR1 is SNHLY, CDR2 FYNNEI. This entry is derived from a study of cytomegalovirus exposure and HLA in healthy donors. Whole-study results and caveats: The authors later linked a missense DCLRE1C variant to TCR beta V- and J-gene trimming. An ancestry cluster, one associated with Asian ancestry, reportedly showed fewer N-insertions than the approximately 720-donor mean in a later analysis. Investigators reported more than 150 TCR beta chains as tied to cytomegalovirus.

PCR employed 60 Vbeta and 13 Jbeta primers. Clones were sequenced by immunoSEQ multiplex PCR, and TCRdb holds only the in-frame ones, with some missing. The sample lists hundreds of thousands of clones; 85% to 90% were seen once. Sequenced input: PBMCs. The chain uses TRBV2 and TRBJ2-1; no reliable D call. The receptor was derived from a woman under 30 in good health and CMV-seronegative. The CDR3 reads CASSVQSYNEQFF. CDR3 nucleotides: TGTGCCAGCAGTGTTCAGTCATACAATGAGCAGTTCTTC.